The sequence of this T cell receptor beta chain was determined in a study of blood T cell repertoires in COVID-19. Data came from immunoSEQ multiplex PCR; TCRdb stores just in-frame clones and leaves some out. The sample yields 400,000 to 550,000 clones, roughly 89% seen once. CDR3 length: 11 amino acids. V shed 7 bases and J 9 bases; nucleotides not matched to a gene: 4. CDR1 and CDR2 from the germline V gene are LGHNA and YNFKEQ. The receptor was isolated from a woman in her 30s with acute or convalescent COVID-19. The rearrangement uses TRBV4-2 and TRBJ2-3; 7 nucleotides match TRBD2. Sequenced input: peripheral blood. The CDR3 protein is CASIGGDTQYF. DNA of the CDR3: TGTGCCAGCATTGGGGGGGACACGCAGTATTTT.